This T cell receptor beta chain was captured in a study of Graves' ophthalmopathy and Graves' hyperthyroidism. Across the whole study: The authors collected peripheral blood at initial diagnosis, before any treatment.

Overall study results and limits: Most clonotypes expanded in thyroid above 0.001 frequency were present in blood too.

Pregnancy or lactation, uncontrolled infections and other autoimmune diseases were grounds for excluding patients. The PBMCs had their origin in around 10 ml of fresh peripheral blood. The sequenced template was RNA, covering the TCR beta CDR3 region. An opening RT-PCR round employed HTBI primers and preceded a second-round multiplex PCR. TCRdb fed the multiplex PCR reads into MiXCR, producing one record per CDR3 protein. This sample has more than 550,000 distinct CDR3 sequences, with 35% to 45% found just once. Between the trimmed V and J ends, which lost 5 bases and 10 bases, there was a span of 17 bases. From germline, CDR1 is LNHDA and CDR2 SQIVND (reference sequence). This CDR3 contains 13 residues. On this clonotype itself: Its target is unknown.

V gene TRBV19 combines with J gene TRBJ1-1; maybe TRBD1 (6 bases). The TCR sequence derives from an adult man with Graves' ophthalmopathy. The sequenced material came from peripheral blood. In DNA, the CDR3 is TGTGCCAGTAGTTCTTTTGAGAGGGGGGCAGCTTTCTTT. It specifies CASSSFERGAAFF.